The clone carrying this T cell receptor beta chain was seen many times. V was pared by 3 bases and J by 6 bases, with 12 bases of the junction left unmatched. Germline values: CDR1 LGHDT, CDR2 YNNKEL (reference sequence). The CDR3 covers 16 residues. This record comes from a study of T cells in Graves' hyperthyroidism and ophthalmopathy. The source material, RNA transcripts, was used to amplify TCR beta CDR3 regions. With the HTBI primer set, the TCR CDR3 went through a first round of RT-PCR. TCRdb passed the multiplex PCR reads through MiXCR, listing each CDR3 protein once. The sample has 350,000 to 450,000 distinct CDR3 sequences, roughly a sixth seen once; the top ten hold around a third.

The chain couples TRBV3-1 to TRBJ2-3; 7 bases are a match to TRBD1. What was sequenced was blood. The sequence came from a young woman with Graves' hyperthyroidism that later progressed to Graves' ophthalmopathy. CDR3 coding DNA: TGTGCCAGCAGCCATGCTGGACAGGTCATAGGGGATACGCAGTATTTT. This encodes CASSHAGQVIGDTQYF.